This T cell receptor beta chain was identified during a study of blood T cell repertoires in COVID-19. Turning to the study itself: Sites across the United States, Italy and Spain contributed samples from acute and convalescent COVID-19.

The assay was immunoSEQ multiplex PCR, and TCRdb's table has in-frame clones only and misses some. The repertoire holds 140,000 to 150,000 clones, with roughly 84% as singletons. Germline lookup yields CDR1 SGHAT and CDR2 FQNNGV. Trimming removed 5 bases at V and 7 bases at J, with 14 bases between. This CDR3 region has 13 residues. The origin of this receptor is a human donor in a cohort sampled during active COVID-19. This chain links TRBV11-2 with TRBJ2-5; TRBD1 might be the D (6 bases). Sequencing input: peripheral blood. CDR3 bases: TGTGCCAGCAGCCCCGACAGGTTCGGGACCCAGTACTTC. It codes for CASSPDRFGTQYF.